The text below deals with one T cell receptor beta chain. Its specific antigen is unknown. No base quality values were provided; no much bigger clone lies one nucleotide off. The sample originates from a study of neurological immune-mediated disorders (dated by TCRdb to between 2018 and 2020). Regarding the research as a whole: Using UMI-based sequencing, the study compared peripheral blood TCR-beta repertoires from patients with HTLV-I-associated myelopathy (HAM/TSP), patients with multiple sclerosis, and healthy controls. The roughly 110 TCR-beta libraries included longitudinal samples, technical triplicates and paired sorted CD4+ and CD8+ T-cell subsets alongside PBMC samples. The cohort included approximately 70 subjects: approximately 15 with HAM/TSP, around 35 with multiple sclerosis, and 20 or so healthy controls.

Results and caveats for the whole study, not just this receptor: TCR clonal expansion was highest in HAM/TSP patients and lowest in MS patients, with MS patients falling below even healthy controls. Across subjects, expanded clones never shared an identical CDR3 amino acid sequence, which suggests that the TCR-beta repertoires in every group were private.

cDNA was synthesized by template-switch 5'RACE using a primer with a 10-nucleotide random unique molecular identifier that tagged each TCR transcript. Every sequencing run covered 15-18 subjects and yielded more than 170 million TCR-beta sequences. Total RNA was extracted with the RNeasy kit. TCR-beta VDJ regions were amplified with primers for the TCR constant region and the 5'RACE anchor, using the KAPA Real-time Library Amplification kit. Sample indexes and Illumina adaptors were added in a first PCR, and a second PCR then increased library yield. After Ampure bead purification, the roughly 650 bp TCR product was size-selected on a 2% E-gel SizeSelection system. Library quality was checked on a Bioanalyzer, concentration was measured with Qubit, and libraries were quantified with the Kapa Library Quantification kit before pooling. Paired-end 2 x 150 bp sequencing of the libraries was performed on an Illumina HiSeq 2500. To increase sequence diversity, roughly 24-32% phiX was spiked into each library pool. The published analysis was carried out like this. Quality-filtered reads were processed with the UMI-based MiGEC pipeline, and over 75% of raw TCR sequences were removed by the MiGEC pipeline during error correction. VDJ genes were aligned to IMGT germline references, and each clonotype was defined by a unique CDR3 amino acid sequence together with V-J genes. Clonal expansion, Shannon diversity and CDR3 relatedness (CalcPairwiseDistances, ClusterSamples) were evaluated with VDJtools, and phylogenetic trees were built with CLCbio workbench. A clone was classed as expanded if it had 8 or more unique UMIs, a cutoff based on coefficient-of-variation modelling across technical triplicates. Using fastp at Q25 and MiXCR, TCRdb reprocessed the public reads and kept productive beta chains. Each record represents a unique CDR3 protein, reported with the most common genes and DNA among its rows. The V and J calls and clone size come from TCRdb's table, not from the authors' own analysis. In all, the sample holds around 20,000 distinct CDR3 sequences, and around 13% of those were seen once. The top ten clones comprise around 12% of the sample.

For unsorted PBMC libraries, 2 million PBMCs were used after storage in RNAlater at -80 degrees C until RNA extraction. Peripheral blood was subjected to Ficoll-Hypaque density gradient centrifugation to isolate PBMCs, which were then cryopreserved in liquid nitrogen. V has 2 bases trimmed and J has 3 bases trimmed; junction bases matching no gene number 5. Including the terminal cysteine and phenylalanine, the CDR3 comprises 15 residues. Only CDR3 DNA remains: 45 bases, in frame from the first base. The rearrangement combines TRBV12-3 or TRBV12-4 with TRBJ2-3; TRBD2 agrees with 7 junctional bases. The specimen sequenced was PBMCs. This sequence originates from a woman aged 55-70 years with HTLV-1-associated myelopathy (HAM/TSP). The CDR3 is CASSLWAGRTDTQYF. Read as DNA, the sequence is TGTGCCAGCAGTTTATGGGCCGGGAGGACAGATACGCAGTATTTT.